This paragraph covers one T cell receptor beta chain sequence. The antigen remains undetermined. The entry originates in a study of cytomegalovirus exposure and HLA in healthy donors. Study results and limitations: CMV serostatus was the only recorded immune exposure for donors. About 87% or about 30% of the time was how often most TCR beta V segments were productive, according to an earlier analysis. Cytomegalovirus-associated TCR beta chains were listed, numbering 150 to 200. A missense variant in DCLRE1C was later tied to TCR beta V- and J-gene trimming.

PCR employed 60 Vbeta and 13 Jbeta primers. The table came from immunoSEQ multiplex PCR; TCRdb's copy has only in-frame clones and leaves some out. The table has 100,000 to 150,000 clones, 65% to 80% seen once; the top ten hold 13%. This clonotype originated in a woman between 40 and 55 years old in good health and CMV-seropositive. The sample consisted of PBMCs.

For the CDR3, the DNA is TGTGCCAGCAGCAAAGGGCAGGGGCTACGGTGGACGGACACTGAAGCTTTCTTT. Its protein is CASSKGQGLRWTDTEAFF. The chain uses TRBV21-1 and TRBJ1-1; the table names TRBD1, a call not compared with the DNA. TRBV21-1 constitutes a pseudogene. The CDR3 is 18 residues long.